These 32 T cell receptor beta chains were all obtained from the same sample, sequenced in a study of T cell repertoires in cytomegalovirus infection. Each CDR3 protein is one row after TCRdb ran MiXCR on the reads. Of more than 300,000 distinct CDR3 sequences detected, 34% appear once; the ten largest clones hold roughly 12%. No antigen has been assigned to these receptors. Here the sequenced sample was cultured PBMCs, taken from culture after CMV antigen stimulation. These receptors were taken from a human donor in good health (CMV status not recorded). Some clones in this sample may be carry-over from other donors' samples.

V gene TRBV5-1 combines with J gene TRBJ2-7; 7 bases align to TRBD1. The CDR3 length is 15 residues. Trimming took 4 bases from V and 4 from J; bases not matched to a gene: 11. Germline V lookup: CDR1 SGHRS, CDR2 YFSETQ. CDR3 bases: TGCGCCAGCAGCCAAGAGACAGGGTCAGGGTACGAGCAGTACTTC. Protein product: CASSQETGSGYEQYF.

This clonotype was detected ten times or more. This chain joins TRBV11-3 and TRBJ2-1; no reliable D call. The V gene's germline CDR1 is SGHNT and CDR2 YENEEA. V shed 0 bases and J shed 14 bases, with 8 bases lying between them. The CDR3 consists of 11 residues. The CDR3 nucleotides read TGTGCCAGCAGCTTAGATTCCACGGAGTTCTTC. This encodes CASSLDSTEFF.

This clonotype was seen a few times. The chain links TRBV7-8 to TRBJ2-7; 7 positions match TRBD2. The CDR3 runs to 14 residues. J lost 7 bases, V lost 5 bases, and 11 bases had no gene match. Per the germline V gene, CDR1 is SGHVS and CDR2 is FQNEAQ. The CDR3 DNA follows: TGTGCCAGCAGCCCCCGAGGGAGGGCCCATGAGCAGTACGTC. This encodes CASSPRGRAHEQYV.

The chain employs TRBV6-2 or TRBV6-3 and TRBJ2-7; D unresolved. In germline, CDR1 is MNHEY, CDR2 SVGEGT. The V gene lost 6 bases and the J gene lost 4 bases, with 10 bases spanning the gap. The length of the CDR3 is 12 residues. CDR3 nucleotide sequence: TGTGCCAGCAGCCACAACCTGTACGAGCAGTACGTC. Translated: CASSHNLYEQYV.

The V gene is TRBV4-3, the J gene TRBJ2-7; D might be TRBD2 (5 bases). The CDR3 extends over 14 amino acids. The V gene's germline CDR1 is LGHNA and CDR2 YSLEER. V was cut by 0 bases and J by 7 bases, with 13 bases left in between. In DNA form, the CDR3 reads TGCGCCAGCAGCCAAGATGCTGCCGGGATGGAGCAGTACTTC. Its protein product is CASSQDAAGMEQYF.

This clonotype appeared a few times. The V call is TRBV28, the J call TRBJ2-1; D tentatively fits TRBD1 or TRBD2 (6 bases each). Germline-derived CDR1 and CDR2 are MDHEN and SYDVKM. The CDR3 sequence is 16 residues long. Between the trimmed V and J ends, which lost 5 bases and 4 bases, there was a span of 18 bases. CDR3 protein: CASSKGVAATYNEQFF. CDR3 bases: TGTGCCAGCAGTAAGGGGGTAGCGGCGACGTACAATGAGCAGTTCTTC. Drawing the rest from reference TRBV28 and TRBJ2-1, the complete variable domain is DVKVTQSSRYLVKRTGEKVFLECVQDMDHENMFWYRQDPGLGLRLIYFSYDVKMKEKGDIPEGYSVSREKKERFSLILESASTNQTSMYLCASSKGVAATYNEQFFGPGTRLTVL.

This clonotype showed up many times. One end of the junction varies from germline; a read error may be responsible. The rearrangement joins TRBV19 to TRBJ2-1; D is ambiguous. This CDR3 has 15 amino acids. CDR1 and CDR2 (germline): LNHDA, SQIVND (reference sequence). The CDR3 here is CASNSAEDSFNEQFF. CDR3 nucleotides: TGTGCCAGTAATTCAGCCGAAGACTCCTTCAATGAGCAGTTCTTC.

The chain joins TRBV28 to TRBJ1-1; 8 bases agree with TRBD1. Trimming at V came to 6 bases and at J to 11 bases, leaving 17 bases not matched to a gene. The CDR3 has 15 residues. Germline values: CDR1 MDHEN, CDR2 SYDVKM. CDR3 bases: TGTGCCAGCAGCCCAAGTGGCAGGGGGCTGGATTCGGCTTTCTTT. This sequence encodes CASSPSGRGLDSAFF. Combining the CDR3 with reference TRBV28 and TRBJ1-1 gives the whole variable domain DVKVTQSSRYLVKRTGEKVFLECVQDMDHENMFWYRQDPGLGLRLIYFSYDVKMKEKGDIPEGYSVSREKKERFSLILESASTNQTSMYLCASSPSGRGLDSAFFGQGTRLTVV.

This clonotype was seen a few times. The chain recombines TRBV11-2 with TRBJ2-5; TRBD1 might be the D (5 bases). Between the trimmed V and J ends, which lost 2 bases and 1 base, there was a span of 17 bases. CDR1 is SGHAT and CDR2 is FQNNGV in the germline V gene. This CDR3 has 17 residues. CDR3 bases: TGTGCCAGCAGCTTAAGGCGAGCAGGGTGGGCCCAAGAGACCCAGTACTTC. It codes for CASSLRRAGWAQETQYF.

CDR3 residues: CASSQSTAYQETQYF. Written as DNA, the CDR3 is TGTGCCAGCAGCCAGTCAACAGCGTACCAAGAGACCCAGTACTTC. This chain joins TRBV14 and TRBJ2-5; D ambiguous. The CDR3 has 15 residues. The germline V and J ends were trimmed by 3 bases and 0 bases, with 11 bases remaining between them. Germline V gives CDR1 SGHDN, CDR2 FVKESK.

The rearrangement links TRBV4-3 to TRBJ2-1; D gene uncertain. CDR1 is LGHNA and CDR2 is YSLEER in the germline V gene. The CDR3 is 17 residues long. V lost 0 bases and J 1 base, leaving 13 bases between the germline ends. The CDR3, as DNA: TGCGCCAGCAGCCAAGATCTTCTCTTTCAATCCTACAATGAGCAGTTCTTC. This encodes CASSQDLLFQSYNEQFF.

This clonotype was observed a few times. V gene TRBV7-2 combines with J gene TRBJ1-4, with D possibly being TRBD1 (6 bases). This CDR3 has 15 amino acids. The V and J ends lost 2 bases and 8 bases respectively, with 15 bases between them. The germline V gene has CDR1 SGHTA and CDR2 FQGNSA. The CDR3 DNA is TGTGCCAGCAGCTTAACAGGCGGGGGCAGGGAAAAACTGTTTTTT. Its protein is CASSLTGGGREKLFF.

This clonotype was counted once. The chain is built from TRBV29-1 and TRBJ2-7; D might be TRBD2 (5 bases). V lost 7 bases and J lost 0, with 19 bases in between. Germline lookup yields CDR1 SQVTM and CDR2 ANQGSEA. This CDR3 comprises 15 residues. The CDR3 sequence: CSGRGPIPDSYEQYV. The DNA for the CDR3 is TGCAGCGGCCGGGGTCCGATCCCGGACTCCTACGAGCAGTACGTC.

The V and J genes are TRBV4-3 and TRBJ2-2; tentatively, D is TRBD2 (5 bases). Germline CDR1 reads LGHNA; CDR2 reads YSLEER. The CDR3 is made up of 15 amino acids. V lost 1 base, J lost 7 bases, and 13 bases lay in between. The CDR3 spells CASSQGLRGSGELFF. Here the CDR3 DNA reads TGCGCCAGCAGCCAAGGTCTACGGGGAAGCGGGGAGCTGTTTTTT.

In its sample, this clonotype was seen many times. This chain joins TRBV7-2 and TRBJ2-7; no definite D call. Trimming took 5 bases from V and 0 from J, leaving 8 bases between them. This CDR3 has 13 amino acids. Germline V CDR1 and CDR2: SGHTA, FQGNSA. The CDR3 DNA is TGTGCCAGCAGCCAACTGAGCTCCTACGAGCAGTACGTC. This gives the protein CASSQLSSYEQYV.

The rearrangement uses TRBV29-1 and TRBJ2-7; no firm D call. The CDR3 totals 14 residues. V was cut by 1 base and J by 0 bases, with 10 bases left in between. From germline, CDR1 is SQVTM and CDR2 ANQGSEA. This CDR3 reads CSVEATKSSYEQYV. As DNA, the CDR3 is TGCAGCGTTGAAGCGACGAAGAGCTCCTACGAGCAGTACGTC.

CDR3 DNA sequence: TGTGCCACCAGCGAAAGACTAGCGGGGAAACGATACACCGGGGAGCTGTTTTTT. It translates to CATSERLAGKRYTGELFF. This sequence joins TRBV24-1 and TRBJ2-2, with 11 nucleotides matching TRBD2. After removal of 7 bases from V and 3 bases from J, the junction contained 12 bases not matched to a gene. In germline, CDR1 is KGHDR, CDR2 SFDVKD. The CDR3 spans 18 residues.

This clonotype was picked up one time. The rearrangement joins TRBV6-5 to TRBJ2-6; 14 bases are shared with TRBD2. Germline CDR1 MNHEY, CDR2 SVGAGI. CDR3 length: 19 amino acids. With V trimmed by 0 bases and J by 1 base, 2 bases remained unmatched. In DNA form, the CDR3 reads TGTGCCAGCAGTTACTCGACTAGCGGGAGGGAGTCTGGGGCCAACGTCCTGACTTTC. It is translated as CASSYSTSGRESGANVLTF.

This clonotype was seen a few times. V is TRBV7-8 and J is TRBJ1-2; 9 bases agree with TRBD1. V lost 4 bases to trimming and J lost 7 bases; unmatched junction nucleotides: 13. The CDR3 runs to 16 residues. The V gene's germline CDR1 is SGHVS and CDR2 FQNEAQ. The CDR3 here is CASSYRDRVIRLGYTF. In DNA form, the CDR3 reads TGTGCCAGCAGCTACCGGGACAGGGTAATTCGGCTTGGCTACACCTTC.

The J gene is TRBJ2-2, the V gene TRBV4-3; D is tentatively TRBD1 or TRBD2 (5 bases each). V dropped 4 bases and J dropped 3 bases, with 18 bases sitting between them. Germline CDR1 is LGHNA and CDR2 is YSLEER. The CDR3 sequence is 17 residues long. Here the CDR3 DNA reads TGCGCCAGCAGCCCGCAAGACCGGGACGAGTACACCGGGGAGCTGTTTTTT. Translation gives CASSPQDRDEYTGELFF.

The V call is TRBV14, the J call TRBJ2-2, with a possible D match to TRBD2 (5 bases). This CDR3 has 16 amino acids. Germline V gives CDR1 SGHDN, CDR2 FVKESK. V dropped 0 bases and J dropped 2 bases, with 10 bases sitting between them. CDR3 nucleotide sequence: TGTGCCAGCAGCCAAGAGACTACTTTTAACACCGGGGAGCTGTTTTTT. Translated, it gives CASSQETTFNTGELFF.

The table lists this clonotype with many counts. V gene TRBV7-2 combines with J gene TRBJ2-6, with D uncertain. V lost 5 bases, J lost 0 bases, and 14 bases lay in between. Germline V lookup: CDR1 SGHTA, CDR2 FQGNSA. There are 17 residues in the CDR3. This CDR3 is CASSGRRLNSGANVLTF. As DNA, the CDR3 is TGTGCCAGCAGCGGACGCCGACTGAACTCTGGGGCCAACGTCCTGACTTTC.

V and J are TRBV5-5 and TRBJ2-2, with TRBD2 matching 7 bases. V trimming: 4 bases; J trimming: 3 bases; junction bases outside the gene matches: 6. The CDR3 runs to 15 residues. Germline CDR1 is SGHKS and CDR2 is YYEKEE (reference sequence). In nucleotides, the CDR3 is TGTGCCAGCAGCCAGGGAGCGGGGTACACCGGGGAGCTGTTTTTT. Amino acids: CASSQGAGYTGELFF.

This clonotype has only a few counts. The J gene is TRBJ2-4, the V gene TRBV28; 7 bases line up with TRBD2. Unmatched junction bases numbered 4, after V lost 3 bases and J lost 8 bases. Per the germline V gene, CDR1 is MDHEN and CDR2 is SYDVKM. The CDR3 is made up of 13 amino acids. CDR3 sequence reads: CASSLGGGDIQYF. The DNA for the CDR3 is TGTGCCAGCAGTTTGGGGGGGGGTGACATTCAGTACTTC. Together with reference TRBV28 and TRBJ2-4, the CDR3 gives the full variable domain: DVKVTQSSRYLVKRTGEKVFLECVQDMDHENMFWYRQDPGLGLRLIYFSYDVKMKEKGDIPEGYSVSREKKERFSLILESASTNQTSMYLCASSLGGGDIQYFGAGTRLSVL.

This clonotype showed up many times. J is TRBJ2-3 and V is TRBV20-1; 7 bases align to TRBD2. The germline V gene has CDR1 DFQATT and CDR2 SNEGSKA (reference sequence). This CDR3 contains 14 residues. V shed 7 bases and J 3 bases; nucleotides not matched to a gene: 10. The CDR3 coding sequence is TGCAGTGTTGGGGGGGAAAGGGTTACAGATACGCAGTATTTT. This encodes CSVGGERVTDTQYF.

This clonotype was detected only once. The V and J genes are TRBV20-1 and TRBJ1-1; no clear D. From germline, CDR1 is DFQATT and CDR2 SNEGSKA (reference sequence). The V end was cut by 3 bases, the J end by 1 base, with 15 bases between. This CDR3 is built from 15 residues. CDR3 region: CSASKPLGRNTEAFF. The CDR3 nucleotides read TGCAGTGCTAGTAAACCCCTTGGCCGGAACACTGAAGCTTTCTTT.

This clonotype was observed a handful of times. J is TRBJ2-3 and V is TRBV7-2; no clear D gene. CDR3 size: 14 residues. Germline V gene data show CDR1 as SGHTA and CDR2 as FQGNSA. Trimming left V 5 bases short and J 2 bases short, with 11 bases between. The CDR3 DNA is TGTGCCAGCAGCGGGATGGGCAACACAGATACGCAGTATTTT. Protein sequence: CASSGMGNTDTQYF.

This clonotype has ten or more counts. This chain uses TRBV7-2 with TRBJ2-5; no clear D gene. There are 13 residues in the CDR3. The germline V gene has CDR1 SGHTA and CDR2 FQGNSA. Trimming took 7 bases from V and 2 from J, leaving 11 bases between them. The CDR3: CASTRILQETQYF. The CDR3 nucleotides read TGTGCCAGCACCCGTATACTTCAAGAGACCCAGTACTTC.

The J gene is TRBJ2-7, the V gene TRBV6-1; 13 bases align to TRBD2. Germline-derived CDR1 and CDR2 are MNHNS and SASEGT. The V segment lost 6 bases and the J segment 2 bases; nucleotides outside the gene matches: 4. The CDR3 has 15 amino acids. CDR3 region: CASRVLAGGTYEQYV. Written as DNA, the CDR3 is TGTGCCAGCAGAGTACTAGCGGGAGGGACCTACGAGCAGTACGTC.

This clonotype was seen a handful of times. V usage is TRBV7-2 and J usage is TRBJ2-5; D could derive from TRBD1 or TRBD2 (5 bases each). The CDR3 totals 15 residues. V lost 5 bases to trimming and J lost 4 bases, with 17 bases between them. The germline CDR1 and CDR2 sequences are SGHTA and FQGNSA. CDR3 nucleotide sequence: TGTGCCAGCAGCGAGAGGGGCAGTTCAGGAGAGACCCAGTACTTC. Translating it yields CASSERGSSGETQYF. Looking up the rest from reference TRBV7-2 and TRBJ2-5 gives the full variable domain: GAGVSQSPSNKVTEKGKDVELRCDPISGHTALYWYRQSLGQGLEFLIYFQGNSAPDKSGLPSDRFSAERTGGSVSTLTIQRTQQEDSAVYLCASSERGSSGETQYFGPGTRLLVL.

The table lists this clonotype with many counts. The chain has TRBV7-2 and TRBJ1-2, with D hard to call. The CDR3 has 14 amino acids. V lost 2 bases to trimming and J lost 0 bases, with 7 bases between them. In germline, CDR1 is SGHTA, CDR2 FQGNSA. The CDR3 sequence is CASSLSSANYGYTF. Here the CDR3 DNA reads TGTGCCAGCAGCTTAAGCTCAGCTAACTATGGCTACACCTTC.

This clonotype showed up just a few times. The chain joins TRBV7-2 to TRBJ2-3; a possible D gene is TRBD2 (5 bases). With 2 bases removed from V and 0 bases from J, the gap between germline ends came to 9 bases. The CDR3 totals 15 residues. Germline V lookup: CDR1 SGHTA, CDR2 FQGNSA. This chain's CDR3 is CASSLMRASTDTQYF. The CDR3, as DNA: TGTGCCAGCAGCTTAATGCGGGCTAGCACAGATACGCAGTATTTT.